These 17 T cell receptor beta chains were sequenced from one sample in a study of vaccination and CD4 T cells after COVID-19. Treatment here: approximately nine-day PBMC culture with coronavirus spike peptide pools or control peptides (ViraFEST assay). Cultured CD4+ T-cell DNA underwent Oncomine TCR Beta short-read sequencing. One entry per CDR3 protein, called by TCRdb with MiXCR from the PCR reads. The data contain about 19,000 distinct CDR3 sequences, around 80% of them singletons. These receptors lack a known antigen. The material sequenced was CD4+ T cells from blood, cultured in vitro, taken after SARS-CoV-2 vaccination. The receptors stem from a human donor who received a COVID-19 vaccine.

The chain has TRBV6-5 and TRBJ1-5; D uncertain. CDR1 is MNHEY, CDR2 SVGAGI, per germline. The CDR3 length is 12 residues. The V end was cut by 4 bases, the J end by 2 bases, with 3 bases between. Written as DNA, the CDR3 is TGTGCCAGCAGTTTGGGCAATCAGCCCCAGCATTTT. Amino acids: CASSLGNQPQHF.

The CDR3 is CATSDAPDRAQETQYF. CDR3 coding DNA: TGTGCCACCAGTGATGCCCCGGACAGGGCTCAAGAGACCCAGTACTTC. The chain uses TRBV24-1 and TRBJ2-5, with 8 bases identical to TRBD1. Germline CDR1 is KGHDR and CDR2 is SFDVKD. J was trimmed by 2 bases and V by 3 bases; bases with no gene match: 7. There are 16 residues in the CDR3.

This rearrangement joins TRBV12-3 or TRBV12-4 to TRBJ2-3; 11 bases are shared with TRBD2. CDR3 length: 15 amino acids. Trimming took 7 bases from V and 0 from J; bases not matched to a gene: 3. In DNA, the CDR3 is TGTGCCAGCAACCGACTAGCGGGGAGCACAGATACGCAGTATTTT. Translating gives CASNRLAGSTDTQYF.

The chain couples TRBV7-3 to TRBJ1-6; D unresolved. There are 15 residues in the CDR3. V was trimmed by 4 bases and J by 7 bases, leaving 14 bases between them. Germline CDR1 is SGHTA and CDR2 is FQGTGA. The CDR3 sequence is CASSSDAGRNSPLHF. The CDR3 nucleotides are TGTGCCAGCAGCTCCGACGCTGGAAGGAATTCACCCCTCCACTTT.

CDR3: CASSYGQGGTEAFF. The DNA for the CDR3 is TGTGCCAGCAGTTACGGACAGGGCGGCACTGAAGCTTTCTTT. The genes are TRBV6-5 and TRBJ1-1; 8 bases line up with TRBD1. Germline CDR1 reads MNHEY; CDR2 reads SVGAGI. CDR3 length: 14 residues. J lost 4 bases, V lost 2 bases, and 3 bases had no gene match.

The rearrangement uses TRBV19 and TRBJ2-5; 9 bases fit TRBD1. CDR1 is LNHDA, CDR2 SQIVND, per germline (reference sequence). V dropped 6 bases and J dropped 5; count of bases not matched to a gene: 10. The length of the CDR3 is 15 residues. CDR3 amino acids: CASSNLDRGLETQYF. CDR3 coding DNA: TGTGCCAGTAGCAACCTGGACAGGGGATTGGAGACCCAGTACTTC.

V is TRBV6-2 or TRBV6-3 and J is TRBJ1-5; maybe TRBD1 (5 bases). This CDR3 region has 15 residues. Trimming removed 4 bases from V and 6 bases from J, with 16 bases in between. Germline loops: CDR1 MNHEY, CDR2 SVGEGT. In DNA form, the CDR3 reads TGTGCCAGCAGTTTAGGGGCAAGCCGGCTTCAGCCCCAGCATTTT. This gives the protein CASSLGASRLQPQHF.

The V and J genes are TRBV7-9 and TRBJ2-5; D unclear. The length of the CDR3 is 12 residues. V was pared by 2 bases and J by 5 bases, with 6 bases between. Germline V gene lookup returns CDR1 SEHNR and CDR2 FQNEAQ (reference sequence). CDR3 sequence (DNA): TGTGCCAGCAGCTTAAATGGGGAGACCCAGTACTTC. This encodes CASSLNGETQYF.

In this sample, this clonotype turned up a few times. The chain employs TRBV6-1 and TRBJ1-2, with unresolved D. The CDR3 is 11 amino acids. Germline CDR1 and CDR2: MNHNS and SASEGT. Trimming cost V 8 bases and J 3 bases, with 7 bases left between them. CDR3 in amino acids: CASADYYGYTF. CDR3 DNA: TGTGCCAGCGCGGACTACTATGGCTACACCTTC.

The genes are TRBV12-3 or TRBV12-4 and TRBJ1-5; D possibly corresponds to TRBD1 (5 bases). The CDR3 extends over 15 amino acids. Trimming removed 6 bases at V and 3 bases at J, with 15 bases between. The CDR3 is CASSRTLGDNQPQHF. CDR3 bases: TGTGCCAGCAGCCGGACCCTGGGGGACAATCAGCCCCAGCATTTT.

The chain recombines TRBV20-1 with TRBJ1-5; TRBD1 matches 10 bases. The trim removed 3 bases at V and 2 bases at J, leaving 4 bases unmatched. This CDR3 is built from 15 residues. Germline values: CDR1 DFQATT, CDR2 SNEGSKA (reference sequence). CDR3 sequence (DNA): TGCAGTGCTAGCATAGGGACAGGGGGCAATCAGCCCCAGCATTTT. Residues: CSASIGTGGNQPQHF.

The chain joins TRBV7-3 to TRBJ1-1, with D perhaps matching TRBD1 (5 bases). V lost 6 bases and J 6 bases, leaving 14 bases between the germline ends. Germline CDR1 is SGHTA and CDR2 is FQGTGA. The CDR3 consists of 13 residues. The CDR3, as DNA: TGTGCCAGCAGTTCAGTGACAGCTTCTGAAGCTTTCTTT. Translation gives CASSSVTASEAFF.

This chain links TRBV2 with TRBJ1-2; D may be TRBD1 (5 bases). V was pared by 8 bases and J by 6 bases, with 16 bases between. This CDR3 region has 13 residues. Germline CDR1 reads SNHLY; CDR2 reads FYNNEI. The CDR3 loop is CASHMRGRDGYTF. The CDR3 DNA sequence: TGTGCCAGCCACATGAGGGGAAGGGATGGCTACACCTTC.

The chain recombines TRBV14 with TRBJ2-3; tentative D call: TRBD1 (5 bases). Between the trimmed V and J ends, which lost 0 bases and 3 bases, there was a span of 10 bases. The V gene's germline CDR1 is SGHDN and CDR2 FVKESK. CDR3 length: 15 amino acids. CDR3 bases: TGTGCCAGCAGCCAAGAGGCAGGGCTTACAGATACGCAGTATTTT. Translation gives CASSQEAGLTDTQYF.

This chain connects TRBV6-1 to TRBJ2-1; perhaps TRBD1 as D (6 bases). Trimming left V 4 bases short and J 1 base short, with 14 bases between. Germline lookup yields CDR1 MNHNS and CDR2 SASEGT. This CDR3 comprises 16 residues. As DNA, the CDR3 is TGTGCCAGCAGTGGCAACAGGGTGGTTTCCTACAATGAGCAGTTCTTC. This translates into CASSGNRVVSYNEQFF.

By share, this clonotype counts as large. The chain employs TRBV27 and TRBJ1-5; D may be TRBD1 (5 bases). V gave up 0 bases and J gave up 6 bases, with 15 bases separating them. The germline V gene has CDR1 MNHEY and CDR2 SMNVEV (reference sequence). There are 16 residues in the CDR3. The CDR3 region is CASSLSLTGEGQPQHF. The CDR3 DNA reads TGTGCCAGCAGTTTATCGCTCACGGGGGAGGGTCAGCCCCAGCATTTT.

The chain combines TRBV30 with TRBJ1-2; TRBD1 matches at 7 bases. Germline V lookup: CDR1 GTSNPN, CDR2 SVGIG (reference sequence). Losses at the gene ends were 2 bases for V and 3 bases for J; bases not matched to a gene: 9. The CDR3 has 15 residues. CDR3 in DNA: TGTGCCTGGAGTCCATCACACAGGGGAGACTATGGCTACACCTTC. Amino acid sequence: CAWSPSHRGDYGYTF.